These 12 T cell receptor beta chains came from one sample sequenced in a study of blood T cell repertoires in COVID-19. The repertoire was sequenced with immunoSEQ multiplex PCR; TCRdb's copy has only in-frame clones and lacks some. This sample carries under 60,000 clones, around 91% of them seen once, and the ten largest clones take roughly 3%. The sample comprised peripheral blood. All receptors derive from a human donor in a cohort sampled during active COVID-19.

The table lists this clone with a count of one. The CDR3 is CASSRAPYEQYF. In DNA form, the CDR3 reads TGTGCCAGCAGCAGGGCCCCCTACGAGCAGTACTTC. The chain employs TRBV2 and TRBJ2-7; perhaps TRBD1 as D (5 bases). Germline CDR1 is SNHLY and CDR2 is FYNNEI. Between the trimmed V and J ends, which lost 6 bases and 2 bases, there was a span of 8 bases. The CDR3 covers 12 residues.

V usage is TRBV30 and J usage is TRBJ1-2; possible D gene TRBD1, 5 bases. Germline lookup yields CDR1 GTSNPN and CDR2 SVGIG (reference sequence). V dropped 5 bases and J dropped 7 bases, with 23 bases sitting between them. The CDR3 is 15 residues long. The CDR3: CAWARGGAASSGYTF. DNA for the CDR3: TGTGCCTGGGCGCGAGGAGGGGCGGCCTCTTCTGGCTACACCTTC.

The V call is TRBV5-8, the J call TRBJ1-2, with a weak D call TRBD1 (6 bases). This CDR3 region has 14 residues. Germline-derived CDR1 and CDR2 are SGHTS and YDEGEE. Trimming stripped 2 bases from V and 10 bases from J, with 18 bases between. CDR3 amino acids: CASSFNGGASIYTF. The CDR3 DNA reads TGTGCCAGCAGCTTCAACGGGGGGGCCTCTATCTACACCTTC.

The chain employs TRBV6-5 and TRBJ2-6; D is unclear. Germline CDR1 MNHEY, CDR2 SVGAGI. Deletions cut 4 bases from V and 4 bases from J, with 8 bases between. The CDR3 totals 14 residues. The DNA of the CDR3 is TGTGCCAGCAGTTCCAATCAGGGGGCCAACGTCCTGACTTTC. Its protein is CASSSNQGANVLTF.

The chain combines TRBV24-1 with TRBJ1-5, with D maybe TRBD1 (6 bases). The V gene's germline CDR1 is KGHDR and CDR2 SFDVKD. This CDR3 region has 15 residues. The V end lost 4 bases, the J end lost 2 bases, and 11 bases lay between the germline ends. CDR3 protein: CATSDRGSGNQPQHF. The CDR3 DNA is TGTGCCACCAGTGACAGGGGCTCTGGCAATCAGCCCCAGCATTTT.

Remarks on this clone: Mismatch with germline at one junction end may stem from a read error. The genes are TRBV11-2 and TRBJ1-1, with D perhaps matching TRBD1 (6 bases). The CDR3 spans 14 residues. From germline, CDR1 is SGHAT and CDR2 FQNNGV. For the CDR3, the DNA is TGTGCCAGCAGCCAGCAAGACAGGAACAATGAAGCTTTCTTT. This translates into CASSQQDRNNEAFF.

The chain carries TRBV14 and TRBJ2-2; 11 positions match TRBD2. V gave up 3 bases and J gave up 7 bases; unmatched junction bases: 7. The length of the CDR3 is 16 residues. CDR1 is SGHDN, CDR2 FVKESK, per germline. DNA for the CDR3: TGTGCCAGCAGCCATTTAGCGGGAGGGATCGGCGGGGAGCTGTTTTTT. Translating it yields CASSHLAGGIGGELFF.

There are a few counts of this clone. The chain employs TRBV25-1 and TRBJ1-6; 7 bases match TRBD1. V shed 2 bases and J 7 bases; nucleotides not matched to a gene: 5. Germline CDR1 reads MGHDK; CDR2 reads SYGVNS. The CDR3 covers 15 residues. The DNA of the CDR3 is TGTGCCAGCAGTGAAACCACAGGGGACAATTCACCCCTCCACTTT. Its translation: CASSETTGDNSPLHF.

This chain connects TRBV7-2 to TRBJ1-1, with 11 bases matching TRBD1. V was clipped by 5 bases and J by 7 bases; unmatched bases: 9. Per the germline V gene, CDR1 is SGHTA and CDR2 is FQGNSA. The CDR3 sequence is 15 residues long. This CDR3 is CASSKTWTGGFEAFF. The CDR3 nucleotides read TGTGCCAGCAGCAAAACATGGACAGGGGGCTTTGAAGCTTTCTTT.

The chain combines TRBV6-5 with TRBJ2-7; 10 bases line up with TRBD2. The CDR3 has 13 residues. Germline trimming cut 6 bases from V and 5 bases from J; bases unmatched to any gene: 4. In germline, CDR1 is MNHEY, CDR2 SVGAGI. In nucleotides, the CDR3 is TGTGCCAGCAGAACTAGCGGGACCCACGAGCAGTACTTC. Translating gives CASRTSGTHEQYF.

CDR3 sequence: CASSLGQRISPLHF. Here the CDR3 DNA reads TGTGCCAGCAGTTTAGGACAGCGTATCTCACCCCTCCACTTT. The genes are TRBV27 and TRBJ1-6, with D possibly TRBD1 on 6 matching bases. Germline values: CDR1 MNHEY, CDR2 SMNVEV (reference sequence). There are 14 residues in the CDR3. The V end lost 2 bases, the J end lost 10 bases, and 12 bases lay between the germline ends.

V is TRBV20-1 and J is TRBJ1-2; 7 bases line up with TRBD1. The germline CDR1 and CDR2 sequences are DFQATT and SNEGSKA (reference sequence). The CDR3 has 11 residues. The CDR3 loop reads CSPGRQGGYTF. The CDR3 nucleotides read TGCAGCCCGGGGAGACAGGGAGGCTACACCTTC.